These 32 T cell receptor beta chains share one sample of origin, sequenced in a study of shared clonotypes between healthy human individuals. This table comes from immunoSEQ multiplex PCR, and its TCRdb copy is limited to in-frame clones, with some not included. The sample lists approximately 2.5 million clones; roughly 93% were seen once. The source material was naive CD4+ T cells from PBMCs. Subset denoted: CD45RA+ positively selected. These receptors were collected from a man aged 18 to 29 in good health. Some clones in this sample may be carry-over from other donors' samples.

The J gene is TRBJ2-4, the V gene TRBV6-6; 8 positions agree with TRBD2. Germline V gene data show CDR1 as MNHNY and CDR2 as SVGAGI (reference sequence). CDR3 size: 15 residues. With V trimmed by 5 bases and J by 7 bases, 10 bases remained unmatched. CDR3 DNA sequence: TGTGCCAGCAGTCACGGGGGACTAGATGGGAACATTCAGTACTTC. Its protein product is CASSHGGLDGNIQYF.

V usage is TRBV4-3 and J usage is TRBJ1-5, with 8 bases aligning to TRBD1. Germline CDR1 reads LGHNA; CDR2 reads YSLEER. CDR3 length: 15 residues. V trimming: 0 bases; J trimming: 10 bases; junction bases outside the gene matches: 8. The CDR3 coding sequence is TGCGCCAGCAGCCAAGATTCGACAGGGGCCCTTCCCCAGCATTTT. Translating gives CASSQDSTGALPQHF.

The chain links TRBV6-1 to TRBJ1-4, with 7 bases identical to TRBD1. With V trimmed by 6 bases and J by 0 bases, 1 base remained unmatched. Per the germline V gene, CDR1 is MNHNS and CDR2 is SASEGT. The CDR3 has 14 amino acids. CDR3 sequence: CASRRGPTNEKLFF. As DNA, the CDR3 is TGTGCCAGCAGGAGGGGGCCAACTAATGAAAAACTGTTTTTT.

This clone was recorded a few times. The sample has other DNA sequences that encode this CDR3 too. J is TRBJ1-3 and V is TRBV5-1; D gene unclear. Germline CDR1 and CDR2: SGHRS and YFSETQ. The CDR3 has 15 amino acids. V was cut by 0 bases and J by 1 base, with 8 bases left in between. DNA of the CDR3: TGCGCCAGCAGCTTGGACCCCGTATCTGGAAACACCATATATTTT. This sequence encodes CASSLDPVSGNTIYF.

This clone appeared once. The rearrangement links TRBV9 to TRBJ2-5, with 10 bases identical to TRBD2. This CDR3 is 18 amino acids long. The ends lost 0 bases at V and 5 bases at J; junction bases unmatched: 13. CDR1 is SGDLS and CDR2 is YYNGEE in the germline V gene. CDR3 DNA: TGTGCCAGCAGCGTAGGAGCTAGCGGGAGTCAGACGACGGAGACCCAGTACTTC. This sequence encodes CASSVGASGSQTTETQYF. Supplemented by reference TRBV9 and TRBJ2-5, the full variable domain reads DSGVTQTPKHLITATGQRVTLRCSPRSGDLSVYWYQQSLDQGLQFLIQYYNGEERAKGNILERFSAQQFPDLHSELNLSSLELGDSALYFCASSVGASGSQTTETQYFGPGTRLLVL.

The J gene is TRBJ1-2, the V gene TRBV7-9; D remains unclear. Germline CDR1 SEHNR, CDR2 FQNEAQ (reference sequence). The CDR3 spans 12 residues. V was shortened by 1 base and J by 8 bases, with 8 bases between the two germline ends. The CDR3, as DNA: TGTGCCAGCAGCTTAGAAGACCGGGGCTACACCTTC. This sequence encodes CASSLEDRGYTF.

The J gene is TRBJ1-5, the V gene TRBV28, with a weak D call TRBD1 (5 bases). Germline V gene data show CDR1 as MDHEN and CDR2 as SYDVKM. The CDR3 totals 14 residues. Deletions cut 7 bases from V and 3 bases from J, with 13 bases between. CDR3 loop: CASIQGRANQPQHF. The DNA of the CDR3 is TGTGCCAGCATCCAGGGTAGGGCCAATCAGCCCCAGCATTTT.

The genes are TRBV9 and TRBJ2-7, with TRBD2 identical over 8 bases. Germline CDR1 and CDR2: SGDLS and YYNGEE. The V gene end was trimmed by 4 bases and the J gene end by 0 bases; junction bases not matched to a gene: 12. The length of the CDR3 is 17 residues. The CDR3 DNA is TGTGCCAGCAGCCCTTCAATAGCGGGACCACACTCCTACGAGCAGTACTTC. Translated, it gives CASSPSIAGPHSYEQYF.

The J gene is TRBJ2-7, the V gene TRBV5-1; 7 nucleotides agree with TRBD2. This CDR3 is 16 amino acids long. Germline trimming cut 0 bases from V and 1 base from J; bases unmatched to any gene: 7. CDR1 SGHRS and CDR2 YFSETQ come from the germline V gene. Written as DNA, the CDR3 is TGCGCCAGCAGCTTGGGCCGGGGAGCGGGGTCCTACGAGCAGTACTTC. Protein sequence: CASSLGRGAGSYEQYF.

The CDR3 sequence: CASSPGTGDYGYTF. The CDR3 nucleotides are TGTGCCAGCAGCCCCGGGACAGGGGACTATGGCTACACCTTC. J is TRBJ1-2 and V is TRBV9, with TRBD1 matching 10 bases. The J segment lost 3 bases and the V segment lost 4 bases, leaving 3 bases of the junction unmatched. The germline gives CDR1 SGDLS, CDR2 YYNGEE. The CDR3 has 14 amino acids.

The chain couples TRBV6-5 to TRBJ2-7, with 9 bases matching TRBD1. The CDR3 is 15 amino acids. J lost 7 bases, V lost 6 bases, and 13 bases had no gene match. Germline CDR1 reads MNHEY; CDR2 reads SVGAGI. CDR3 bases: TGTGCCAGCAGGGGACCGGGACAGGGCTCGCGGGAGCAGTACTTC. Protein sequence: CASRGPGQGSREQYF.

The chain joins TRBV7-3 to TRBJ2-1; D not resolved. The CDR3 runs to 14 residues. V was pared by 0 bases and J by 1 base, with 4 bases between. In germline, CDR1 is SGHTA, CDR2 FQGTGA. CDR3: CASSLTASYNEQFF. The DNA of the CDR3 is TGTGCCAGCAGCTTAACGGCTTCCTACAATGAGCAGTTCTTC.

The chain joins TRBV5-1 to TRBJ2-3, with 7 bases identical to TRBD2. V shed 1 base and J 2 bases; nucleotides not matched to a gene: 7. The germline gives CDR1 SGHRS, CDR2 YFSETQ. The CDR3 is 16 amino acids. CDR3 sequence: CASSLPRGVLTDTQYF. DNA for the CDR3: TGCGCCAGCAGCTTGCCCCGGGGGGTTCTCACAGATACGCAGTATTTT. Looking up the rest from reference TRBV5-1 and TRBJ2-3 gives the full variable domain: KAGVTQTPRYLIKTRGQQVTLSCSPISGHRSVSWYQQTPGQGLQFLFEYFSETQRNKGNFPGRFSGRQFSNSRSEMNVSTLELGDSALYLCASSLPRGVLTDTQYFGPGTRLTVL.

This clone was recorded only once. The V gene is TRBV9, the J gene TRBJ2-7; D remains ambiguous. The V gene lost 4 bases and the J gene lost 2 bases, with 7 bases spanning the gap. This CDR3 has 12 residues. CDR1 and CDR2 (germline): SGDLS, YYNGEE. The CDR3 coding sequence is TGTGCCAGCAGCCCCCCTACCTACGAGCAGTACTTC. This codes for CASSPPTYEQYF.

V is TRBV7-8 and J is TRBJ1-4; TRBD1 might be the D (6 bases). Per germline, CDR1 SGHVS and CDR2 FQNEAQ. Trimming left V 0 bases short and J 6 bases short, with 14 bases between. The CDR3 has 16 residues. CDR3 residues: CASSLAGSGVDEKLFF. DNA of the CDR3: TGTGCCAGCAGCTTAGCTGGGTCAGGGGTAGATGAAAAACTGTTTTTT.

In nucleotides, the CDR3 is TGCGCCAGCAGCTTCGGATTCTCTGGAAACACCATATATTTT. Translated, it gives CASSFGFSGNTIYF. This sequence joins TRBV5-1 and TRBJ1-3; D not certain. Trimming took 2 bases from V and 0 from J, leaving 6 bases between them. Germline V gene lookup returns CDR1 SGHRS and CDR2 YFSETQ. This CDR3 is 14 amino acids long.

This rearrangement joins TRBV11-2 to TRBJ1-2, with a weak D call TRBD1 (6 bases). Deletions cut 6 bases from V and 4 bases from J, with 15 bases between. This CDR3 is 14 amino acids long. Per germline, CDR1 SGHAT and CDR2 FQNNGV. The CDR3 spells CASSFTTGRYGYTF. CDR3 bases: TGTGCCAGCAGTTTTACTACAGGGCGCTATGGCTACACCTTC.

This clone was seen a handful of times. The chain combines TRBV2 with TRBJ2-7, with 11 bases fitting TRBD1. CDR1 is SNHLY, CDR2 FYNNEI, per germline. The CDR3 covers 17 residues. Trimming took 8 bases from V and 0 from J; bases not matched to a gene: 12. This CDR3 reads CASDRDRGFSSSYEQYF. In nucleotides, the CDR3 is TGTGCCAGCGACCGGGACAGGGGGTTTTCGAGCTCCTACGAGCAGTACTTC.

The DNA of the CDR3 is TGTGCCAGCAGCAAAGTTCCGGGACCTATCTCTTACGAGCAGTACTTC. Translated: CASSKVPGPISYEQYF. The rearrangement joins TRBV12-1 to TRBJ2-7. TRBV12-1 is given as a pseudogene. The CDR3 loop spans 16 amino acids.

The V call is TRBV9, the J call TRBJ2-7, with 10 nucleotides matching TRBD1. Germline CDR1 and CDR2: SGDLS and YYNGEE. The ends lost 4 bases at V and 0 bases at J; junction bases unmatched: 19. The CDR3 consists of 20 residues. In DNA form, the CDR3 reads TGTGCCAGCAGCCGTCCTGGGACAGGGGAAAACTTTGGGATCTCCTACGAGCAGTACTTC. Encoded protein: CASSRPGTGENFGISYEQYF.

This chain joins TRBV5-1 and TRBJ1-1; D unclear. The CDR3 loop spans 18 amino acids. The V end lost 1 base, the J end lost 0 bases, and 19 bases lay between the germline ends. CDR1 and CDR2 from the germline V gene are SGHRS and YFSETQ. The CDR3 loop reads CASSLYPESRRLNTEAFF. The CDR3 nucleotides read TGCGCCAGCAGCTTGTACCCGGAATCAAGAAGACTGAACACTGAAGCTTTCTTT.

A remark on this clone: Other DNA sequences within the sample encode an identical CDR3. This rearrangement joins TRBV5-1 to TRBJ2-5; the D call may be TRBD1 or TRBD2 (5 bases each). This CDR3 comprises 14 residues. V was trimmed by 0 bases and J by 1 base, leaving 7 bases between them. Germline-derived CDR1 and CDR2 are SGHRS and YFSETQ. In DNA, the CDR3 is TGCGCCAGCAGCTTGGGAGGGGCCCAAGAGACCCAGTACTTC. Protein sequence: CASSLGGAQETQYF.

V gene TRBV28 combines with J gene TRBJ1-1, with no clear D. This CDR3 contains 16 residues. Trimming removed 2 bases at V and 2 bases at J, with 15 bases between. Looked up from germline, CDR1 is MDHEN and CDR2 is SYDVKM. For the CDR3, the DNA is TGTGCCAGCAGTTTACTTAGACACAAAACCAACACTGAAGCTTTCTTT. Its translation is CASSLLRHKTNTEAFF.

J is TRBJ2-1 and V is TRBV25-1, with D maybe TRBD2 (6 bases). V was pared by 8 bases and J by 4 bases, with 18 bases between. This CDR3 comprises 15 residues. From germline, CDR1 is MGHDK and CDR2 SYGVNS. Here the CDR3 DNA reads TGTGCCAGCGAACCCCCGGGGCTAGCGTACAATGAGCAGTTCTTC. Its protein is CASEPPGLAYNEQFF. Complete variable domain (other parts from reference TRBV25-1 and TRBJ2-1): EADIYQTPRYLVIGTGKKITLECSQTMGHDKMYWYQQDPGMELHLIHYSYGVNSTEKGDLSSESTVSRIRTEHFPLTLESARPSHTSQYLCASEPPGLAYNEQFFGPGTRLTVL.

This clone was observed a single time. The chain carries TRBV28 and TRBJ2-1; 7 bases align to TRBD2. Germline V gives CDR1 MDHEN, CDR2 SYDVKM. Trimming cost V 5 bases and J 12 bases; bases outside gene matches: 7. This CDR3 comprises 12 residues. The CDR3 nucleotides are TGTGCCAGCAGTATACCGGGGAGGGGGCAGTTCTTC. Protein sequence: CASSIPGRGQFF.

The CDR3 region has the DNA TGTGCCAGCAGCTCGCCCGGGACTAGATACAATGAGCAGTTCTTC. Protein sequence: CASSSPGTRYNEQFF. The chain employs TRBV5-4 and TRBJ2-1; 8 bases fit TRBD2. This CDR3 comprises 15 residues. The V segment lost 3 bases and the J segment 4 bases; nucleotides outside the gene matches: 6. CDR1 and CDR2 from the germline V gene are SGHNT and YYREEE (reference sequence).

J is TRBJ2-2 and V is TRBV9; D call uncertain. CDR1 SGDLS and CDR2 YYNGEE come from the germline V gene. The V and J ends lost 3 bases and 0 bases respectively, with 12 bases between them. The length of the CDR3 is 16 residues. CDR3 in amino acids: CASSDPRNTNTGELFF. DNA of the CDR3: TGTGCCAGCAGCGACCCCCGAAACACGAACACCGGGGAGCTGTTTTTT. Complete variable domain (other parts from reference TRBV9 and TRBJ2-2): DSGVTQTPKHLITATGQRVTLRCSPRSGDLSVYWYQQSLDQGLQFLIQYYNGEERAKGNILERFSAQQFPDLHSELNLSSLELGDSALYFCASSDPRNTNTGELFFGEGSRLTVL.

The rearrangement joins TRBV5-1 to TRBJ1-1; D remains unclear. Germline CDR1 reads SGHRS; CDR2 reads YFSETQ. CDR3 length equals 14 residues. Trimming stripped 1 base from V and 5 bases from J, with 12 bases between. The CDR3 nucleotides are TGCGCCAGCAGCTTGTTGGGTGAAGGGACTGAAGCTTTCTTT. Protein product: CASSLLGEGTEAFF.

The chain couples TRBV27 to TRBJ2-3, with D perhaps TRBD1 (5 bases). Germline V gene data show CDR1 as MNHEY and CDR2 as SMNVEV (reference sequence). The germline V and J ends were trimmed by 2 bases and 4 bases, with 10 bases remaining between them. The CDR3 length is 14 residues. This chain's CDR3 is CASSLEAGSDTQYF. The DNA for the CDR3 is TGTGCCAGCAGTTTAGAGGCAGGGTCAGATACGCAGTATTTT.

The chain employs TRBV29-1 and TRBJ2-7; no reliable D call. The CDR3 is 11 amino acids. Germline CDR1 reads SQVTM; CDR2 reads ANQGSEA. Trimming removed 4 bases at V and 3 bases at J, with 7 bases between. The CDR3 protein is CSVGQYYEQYF. CDR3 nucleotides: TGCAGCGTTGGGCAGTACTACGAGCAGTACTTC.

The chain couples TRBV7-2 to TRBJ1-1, with D maybe TRBD1 (5 bases). Germline assignment: CDR1 SGHTA and CDR2 FQGNSA. CDR3 size: 16 residues. V shed 3 bases and J shed 1 base, with 15 bases lying between them. CDR3 nucleotides: TGTGCCAGCAGCTTCCGCTCGGGACTCCCGAACACTGAAGCTTTCTTT. Residues: CASSFRSGLPNTEAFF.

The CDR3 is CASSTRAGLTDTQYF. CDR3 bases: TGCGCCAGCAGCACCCGAGCGGGACTCACAGATACGCAGTATTTT. J is TRBJ2-3 and V is TRBV4-3, with 7 nucleotides matching TRBD2. Trimming at V came to 5 bases and at J to 2 bases, leaving 7 bases not matched to a gene. Per germline, CDR1 LGHNA and CDR2 YSLEER. The CDR3 is 15 residues long.